Listed here are 17 T cell receptor beta chains from one sample, sequenced in a study of T-cell reconstitution after alpha-beta-depleted transplantation in children. Library preparation (for TCRbeta) was performed with unique molecular identifiers. TCRdb recomputed calls from the PCR reads with MiXCR, one row per CDR3 protein. This table holds 85,000 to 120,000 distinct CDR3 sequences, around 6.1% found once. Sequencing used PBMCs, mostly from graft donor cells, obtained 60 days after TCRalphabeta/CD19-depleted stem cell transplant. All receptors come from a female patient aged 2-10 years who had a stem cell transplant for Fanconi anemia, so the T cells may come from the graft donor.

This clonotype was picked up many times. The chain is built from TRBV4-2 and TRBJ2-7, with TRBD2 identical over 10 bases. Germline V gives CDR1 LGHNA, CDR2 YNFKEQ. This CDR3 region has 18 residues. V lost 0 bases to trimming and J lost 2 bases; unmatched junction nucleotides: 10. CDR3 nucleotides: TGTGCCAGCAGCCAAGATCTTCTCGGTCTAGCGGGGGCCTACGAGCAGTACTTC. Amino acids: CASSQDLLGLAGAYEQYF.

This clonotype was recorded a few times. This chain uses TRBV28 with TRBJ1-6, with 7 bases matching TRBD1. There are 16 residues in the CDR3. V trimming: 5 bases; J trimming: 7 bases; junction bases outside the gene matches: 11. CDR1 and CDR2 from the germline V gene are MDHEN and SYDVKM. For the CDR3, the DNA is TGTGCCAGCAGTCGGAGACAGGGAAGCTGGAATTCACCCCTCCACTTT. It is translated as CASSRRQGSWNSPLHF.

This clonotype was recorded a few times. V is TRBV6-5 and J is TRBJ1-2; the match to TRBD1 covers 11 bases. The V gene end was trimmed by 4 bases and the J gene end by 3 bases; junction bases not matched to a gene: 10. The germline V gene has CDR1 MNHEY and CDR2 SVGAGI. CDR3 length: 17 amino acids. CDR3 DNA: TGTGCCAGCAGTTCATCCGGGACAGGGGGAAATTACTATGGCTACACCTTC. Its protein is CASSSSGTGGNYYGYTF.

Many counts were recorded for this clonotype. This chain joins TRBV19 and TRBJ2-3, with D perhaps TRBD1 (6 bases). The CDR3 runs 14 residues. The germline V and J ends were trimmed by 7 bases and 0 bases, with 11 bases remaining between them. Germline V gene sequence: CDR1 LNHDA, CDR2 SQIVND (reference sequence). CDR3 nucleotide sequence: TGTGCCAGTAAAGGGACATTAAGCACAGATACGCAGTATTTT. Residues: CASKGTLSTDTQYF.

This clonotype was observed at least ten times. The J gene is TRBJ1-6, the V gene TRBV4-1; D is possibly TRBD1 (5 bases). The CDR3 consists of 18 residues. In germline, CDR1 is MGHRA, CDR2 YSYEKL. Deletions cut 0 bases from V and 0 bases from J, with 12 bases between. The CDR3 DNA sequence: TGCGCCAGCAGCCAAGATAGCAGGGTCTTCTCCTATAATTCACCCCTCCACTTT. Residues: CASSQDSRVFSYNSPLHF.

This clonotype was observed many times. The rearrangement links TRBV7-3 to TRBJ2-1; 9 bases map to TRBD2. Germline values: CDR1 SGHTA, CDR2 FQGTGA. After removal of 4 bases from V and 7 bases from J, the junction contained 11 bases not matched to a gene. CDR3 length: 16 amino acids. CDR3 in DNA: TGTGCCAGCAGCTCCTTAGCGGGAGCCTTGGGGAATGAGCAGTTCTTC. It yields the protein CASSSLAGALGNEQFF.

In its sample, this clonotype was seen many times. The rearrangement uses TRBV28 and TRBJ2-7; TRBD2 aligns across 9 bases. The germline CDR1 and CDR2 sequences are MDHEN and SYDVKM. This CDR3 has 14 amino acids. J gave up 7 bases and V 2 bases, and 6 bases lay outside the gene matches. Written as DNA, the CDR3 is TGTGCCAGCAGTTTAGCGGGAGGGCCTAGGGAGCAGTACTTC. Its protein is CASSLAGGPREQYF.

This clonotype came up many times. This rearrangement joins TRBV12-3 or TRBV12-4 to TRBJ1-1, with D uncertain. The V end lost 3 bases, the J end lost 0 bases, and 8 bases lay between the germline ends. The CDR3 is 14 amino acids. CDR3 sequence (DNA): TGTGCCAGCAGTTTTAGCTCAATGAACACTGAAGCTTTCTTT. It encodes CASSFSSMNTEAFF.

This clonotype was recorded at least ten times. The chain joins TRBV4-2 to TRBJ2-7; 9 nucleotides align to TRBD2. The germline CDR1 and CDR2 sequences are LGHNA and YNFKEQ. V gave up 3 bases and J gave up 4 bases; unmatched junction bases: 10. This CDR3 is 16 amino acids long. The DNA of the CDR3 is TGTGCCAGCAGCCAGTTGGCGGGAGGGATACTATACGAGCAGTACTTC. Amino acid sequence: CASSQLAGGILYEQYF.

The chain has TRBV3-1 and TRBJ2-1, with D uncertain. CDR1 and CDR2 from the germline V gene are LGHDT and YNNKEL (reference sequence). The CDR3 is 15 amino acids. The V and J ends lost 1 base and 3 bases respectively, with 10 bases between them. The CDR3 nucleotides are TGTGCCAGCAGCCAAGTCACGGTGAGCTACAATGAGCAGTTCTTC. Translation: CASSQVTVSYNEQFF.

This clonotype was seen ten or more times. The V gene is TRBV29-1, the J gene TRBJ1-2; 8 bases fit TRBD1. Trimming at V came to 0 bases and at J to 3 bases, leaving 15 bases not matched to a gene. In germline, CDR1 is SQVTM, CDR2 ANQGSEA. The CDR3 totals 18 residues. The DNA of the CDR3 is TGCAGCGTTGAAGAGAGGACTCGGACAGGGAAAGGGGACTATGGCTACACCTTC. Its translation: CSVEERTRTGKGDYGYTF.

The chain carries TRBV28 and TRBJ2-1; D remains ambiguous. Trimming removed 8 bases at V and 4 bases at J, with 9 bases between. The CDR3 spans 12 residues. Germline-derived CDR1 and CDR2 are MDHEN and SYDVKM. Here the CDR3 reads CASGLGYNEQFF. CDR3 in DNA: TGTGCCAGCGGCCTCGGGTACAATGAGCAGTTCTTC.

In its sample, this clonotype was seen many times. The V call is TRBV28, the J call TRBJ2-1, with a tentative D call TRBD2 (7 bases). Trimming left V 3 bases short and J 7 bases short, with 13 bases between. Germline CDR1 reads MDHEN; CDR2 reads SYDVKM. The CDR3 is made up of 14 amino acids. The CDR3 region has the DNA TGTGCCAGCAGTTTCCGGGGGGCATTGAATGAGCAGTTCTTC. This encodes CASSFRGALNEQFF.

This clonotype showed up many times. The CDR3 sequence: CAISDRLVGGLDEQYF. In DNA, the CDR3 is TGTGCCATCAGTGACCGACTAGTTGGCGGGTTAGACGAGCAGTACTTC. V gene TRBV10-3 combines with J gene TRBJ2-7; tentative D call: TRBD2 (6 bases). Trimming removed 3 bases at V and 5 bases at J, with 20 bases between. This CDR3 has 16 amino acids. The germline gives CDR1 ENHRY, CDR2 SYGVKD.

This clonotype appeared many times. The chain joins TRBV6-6 to TRBJ2-4; no definite D call. The CDR3 contains 13 residues. V lost 6 bases and J 5 bases, leaving 11 bases between the germline ends. CDR1 MNHNY and CDR2 SVGAGI come from the germline V gene (reference sequence). In nucleotides, the CDR3 is TGTGCCAGCAGCCTCCTTCCTCAAAACATTCAGTACTTC. Translated, it gives CASSLLPQNIQYF.

The J gene is TRBJ2-2, the V gene TRBV29-1; 14 bases align to TRBD2. Germline V gene data show CDR1 as SQVTM and CDR2 as ANQGSEA. Losses at the gene ends were 4 bases for V and 2 bases for J; bases not matched to a gene: 9. This CDR3 has 18 amino acids. CDR3 residues: CSVGGRTSGRQNTGELFF. In nucleotides, the CDR3 is TGCAGCGTTGGGGGACGGACTAGCGGGAGGCAAAACACCGGGGAGCTGTTTTTT.

This clonotype was counted at least ten times. The V gene is TRBV5-5, the J gene TRBJ2-2; 9 positions agree with TRBD1. The CDR3 sequence is 15 residues long. After removal of 4 bases from V and 4 bases from J, the junction contained 5 bases not matched to a gene. Germline V gene lookup returns CDR1 SGHKS and CDR2 YYEKEE (reference sequence). CDR3 in amino acids: CASSQGQGATGELFF. The CDR3 coding sequence is TGTGCCAGCAGCCAGGGACAGGGAGCCACCGGGGAGCTGTTTTTT.